These T cell receptor beta chains were read from a single sample in a study of early T cells in non-severe SARS-CoV-2 infection. TCRdb reprocessed the 5' RACE reads with MiXCR, giving one entry per CDR3 protein. The sample includes approximately 70,000 distinct CDR3 sequences, 12% of them seen just once. Sequencing was performed on whole blood. All receptors come from an adult who was a healthcare worker with PCR-confirmed SARS-CoV-2 infection or an uninfected control (not recorded which). Each CDR3 is given with its conserved first and last residue. Fields, in order: clone size, V gene, CDR3 protein. Where a row states a size, it is once, few, many or the class of an expanded clone; other rows omit it.

clone_size: NA
v_call: TRBV4-1
cdr3_aa: CASSQDRGQAYEQYF

clone_size: few
v_call: TRBV11-1
cdr3_aa: CASSLFAAPDTQYF

clone_size: NA
v_call: TRBV20-1
cdr3_aa: CSARVLAGSYNEQFF

clone_size: many
v_call: TRBV14
cdr3_aa: CASSQDASGDEQFF

clone_size: NA
v_call: TRBV11-3
cdr3_aa: CASSLDWGRAEAFF

clone_size: few
v_call: TRBV5-6
cdr3_aa: CASSLSGFEQYF

clone_size: few
v_call: TRBV2
cdr3_aa: CASPHPRTDTQYF

clone_size: many
v_call: TRBV7-9
cdr3_aa: CASSPRLAGDADTQYF

clone_size: few
v_call: TRBV20-1
cdr3_aa: CSAVPAFSSYEQYF

clone_size: NA
v_call: TRBV10-3
cdr3_aa: CAIRGEINEKLFF

clone_size: few
v_call: TRBV7-9
cdr3_aa: CASSRGTGAGGYTF

clone_size: many
v_call: TRBV7-8
cdr3_aa: CASSDLRVAGEQFF

clone_size: many
v_call: TRBV11-2
cdr3_aa: CASSRKSGGETQYF

clone_size: few
v_call: TRBV4-1
cdr3_aa: CASSQGSQGGWETQYF

clone_size: NA
v_call: TRBV11-3
cdr3_aa: CASSREGLVNLDTQYF

clone_size: NA
v_call: TRBV24-1
cdr3_aa: CATSDSGTGSYGYTF

clone_size: many
v_call: TRBV6-6
cdr3_aa: CASSMNTEAFF

clone_size: NA
v_call: TRBV2
cdr3_aa: CASSKAKGPVYEQYF

clone_size: many
v_call: TRBV12-3/TRBV12-4
cdr3_aa: CASSSTSGRSTGELFF

clone_size: many
v_call: TRBV24-1
cdr3_aa: CATSDPGQGAIDTQYF

clone_size: few
v_call: TRBV5-5
cdr3_aa: CASSLWTSAAGELFF

clone_size: NA
v_call: TRBV7-9
cdr3_aa: CASSPRLPRPTDTQYF

clone_size: many
v_call: TRBV12-5
cdr3_aa: CASGLVRGSLYYEQYF

clone_size: many
v_call: TRBV6-1
cdr3_aa: CASSRDRGSSTDTQYF

clone_size: few
v_call: TRBV20-1
cdr3_aa: CSARQVGRGGEQYF

clone_size: few
v_call: TRBV7-9
cdr3_aa: CASSSPQTGVNTEAFF

clone_size: many
v_call: TRBV6-2/TRBV6-3
cdr3_aa: CASSYSRTAEQFF

clone_size: many
v_call: TRBV5-6
cdr3_aa: CASSSSLEVEAFF

clone_size: few
v_call: TRBV6-5
cdr3_aa: CASSYPLARGRNSPLHF

clone_size: once
v_call: TRBV9
cdr3_aa: CASSAGTTNEKLFF

clone_size: NA
v_call: TRBV27
cdr3_aa: CASSPRLKNQPQHF

clone_size: many
v_call: TRBV10-2
cdr3_aa: CASWSAQGMDTEAFF

clone_size: few
v_call: TRBV29-1
cdr3_aa: CSVENRTGRFFQETQYF

clone_size: many
v_call: TRBV18
cdr3_aa: CASSPRGNTEAFF

clone_size: few
v_call: TRBV24-1
cdr3_aa: CATSDWTTYNEQFF

clone_size: NA
v_call: TRBV29-1
cdr3_aa: CSVASGENREQGF

clone_size: NA
v_call: TRBV19
cdr3_aa: CASRLRQGNYGYTF

clone_size: once
v_call: TRBV7-9
cdr3_aa: CVSSSYRGKNTRELFF

clone_size: NA
v_call: TRBV6-1
cdr3_aa: CASSEGGGPWNEQFF

clone_size: NA
v_call: TRBV7-9
cdr3_aa: CASSLSGDGYTF

clone_size: many
v_call: TRBV6-6
cdr3_aa: CASSLVAGAYEQYF

clone_size: NA
v_call: TRBV5-1
cdr3_aa: CASSPGLQGGYNEQFF

clone_size: many
v_call: TRBV5-1
cdr3_aa: CASSLAGSGTPGELFF

clone_size: NA
v_call: TRBV4-1
cdr3_aa: CASSQDTIRGTEAFF

clone_size: NA
v_call: TRBV6-6
cdr3_aa: CASRLTGKAPDTQYF

clone_size: NA
v_call: TRBV6-5
cdr3_aa: CASSYSWDSNQPQHF

clone_size: NA
v_call: TRBV20-1
cdr3_aa: CSARDSQSFTDTQYF

clone_size: many
v_call: TRBV10-3
cdr3_aa: CAISPGTDGGNTEAFF

clone_size: many
v_call: TRBV20-1
cdr3_aa: CSARDGTGLIPLHF

clone_size: few
v_call: TRBV30
cdr3_aa: CAWRPWPAKIRNEQFF